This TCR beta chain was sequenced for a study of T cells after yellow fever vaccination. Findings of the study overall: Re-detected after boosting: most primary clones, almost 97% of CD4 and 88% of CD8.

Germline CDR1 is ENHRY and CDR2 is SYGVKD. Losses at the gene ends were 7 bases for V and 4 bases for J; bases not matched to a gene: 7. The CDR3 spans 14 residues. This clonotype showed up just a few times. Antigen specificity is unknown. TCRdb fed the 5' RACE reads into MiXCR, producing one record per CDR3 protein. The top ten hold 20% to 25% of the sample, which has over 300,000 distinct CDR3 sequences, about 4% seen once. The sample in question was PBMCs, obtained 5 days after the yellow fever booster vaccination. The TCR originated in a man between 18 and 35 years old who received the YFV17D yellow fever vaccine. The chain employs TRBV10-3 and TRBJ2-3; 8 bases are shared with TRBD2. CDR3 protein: CAINRGGLADTQYF. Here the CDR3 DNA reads TGTGCCATCAACCGGGGGGGGCTAGCAGATACGCAGTATTTT.